This note documents a single T cell receptor (beta chain) sequence. These data originate in a study of blood T cell repertoires in COVID-19. Study in general: The United States, Italy and Spain supplied acute and convalescent COVID-19 samples.

Clones were sequenced by immunoSEQ multiplex PCR, and TCRdb holds only the in-frame ones, with some missing. The sample has 150,000 to 250,000 clones, roughly 80% seen once; the top ten hold 12%. CDR1 and CDR2 from the germline V gene are SGHNT and YYREEE (reference sequence). The CDR3 covers 16 residues. V shed 5 bases and J 1 base; nucleotides not matched to a gene: 5. V usage is TRBV5-4 and J usage is TRBJ2-2; 10 positions match TRBD1. This receptor was identified in a man aged 40-49 years who had recovered from COVID-19. The specimen was PBMCs or T cells enriched from blood (not recorded which). The CDR3 bases are TGTGCCAGCAGGTTGACAGGGGGCGGGAACACCGGGGAGCTGTTTTTT. As protein: CASRLTGGGNTGELFF.